The clone carrying this TCR beta chain has only a few counts. Its antigen is currently unknown. This record comes from a study of T cell repertoires in cytomegalovirus infection. Study in general: Both a matching HLA type and CMV infection were indicated by public TCR beta signatures. Study-wide findings and caveats: The cumulative frequency of public TCR beta families distinguished individuals who carried CMV together with the relevant HLA. Across the ex vivo response, the dominant clonotypes were HLA-C-restricted CMV-specific TCR beta clonotypes.

Germline V gene sequence: CDR1 SEHNR, CDR2 FQNEAQ (reference sequence). This CDR3 comprises 16 residues. The ends lost 2 bases at V and 9 bases at J; junction bases unmatched: 13. TCRdb reanalysed the reads using MiXCR and keeps one entry per CDR3 protein. The sample consists of roughly 230,000 distinct CDR3 sequences, under 25% of them appearing once. V usage is TRBV7-9 and J usage is TRBJ2-1; TRBD2 matches at 7 bases. The source material was CD8+ T cells from PBMCs. The origin of this receptor is a human donor in good health (CMV status not recorded). Some clones in this sample may be carry-over from other donors' samples. The CDR3 coding sequence is TGTGCCAGCAGCTTATTCGTCCTATCGAGCGGGATTGAGCAGTTCTTC. This codes for CASSLFVLSSGIEQFF.